The entry that follows covers one T cell receptor beta chain sequence. The sample originates from a study of blood T cell repertoires in COVID-19. Looking at the study overall: Spain, Italy and the United States supplied samples that represented acute and convalescent COVID-19. In each case, the material was cDNA or gDNA derived from T cells, B-cell-depleted T cells, or PBMCs.

Authors' methods: Using reference gene primer amplification, nucleated cell counts were estimated. Data came from immunoSEQ multiplex PCR; TCRdb stores just in-frame clones and leaves some out. V and J calls and clone size follow that table, whereas D and trimming were derived from the DNA. The sample includes roughly 220,000 clones, around 84% of them seen just once. The CDR3 has 17 residues. Trimming at V came to 2 bases and at J to 0 bases, leaving 7 bases not matched to a gene. Germline V CDR1 and CDR2: SGHVS, FQNEAQ. The receptor was derived from a woman aged 55 to 70 who had recovered from COVID-19. Sequencing was done on a sample of peripheral blood. The gene calls are TRBV7-8 and TRBJ2-3, with 8 bases fitting TRBD2. The chain's CDR3 is CASSLTSGLPSTDTQYF. The CDR3 coding sequence is TGTGCCAGCAGCTTAACTAGCGGACTACCTAGCACAGATACGCAGTATTTT.